The sequence of this T cell receptor beta chain was determined in a study of T cell responses to AZD1222 COVID-19 vaccine. General study points: Nearly half of spike-specific TCRs reportedly target unmutated variant regions. At baseline, just 6 or 7 AZD1222 recipients tested seropositive. With dominance at 160-218 and 743-854, vaccine-associated CD4 TCRs spanned spike. Spike-specific TCR breadth and depth went up after people got two AZD1222 doses.

Per germline, CDR1 SEHNR and CDR2 FQNEAQ (reference sequence). The junction had 4 bases not matched to a gene; V was cut back by 1 base and J by 10 bases. This CDR3 spans 15 amino acids. TCRdb's copy holds only in-frame clones and misses some; the assay was immunoSEQ multiplex PCR. This sample has approximately 170,000 clones; approximately 90% occur once, and the top ten carry 6.9%. As concerns this clone: The antigen remains unidentified.

This sequence originates from an adult in good health. This material consisted of peripheral blood, taken on day 0 of AZD1222 vaccination. The rearrangement joins TRBV7-9 to TRBJ1-6; TRBD1 agrees at 10 bases. The CDR3 DNA reads TGTGCCAGCAGCTTAGGGACAGGGGGGCGGTCACCCCTCCACTTT. Its translation: CASSLGTGGRSPLHF. Complete variable domain (other parts from reference TRBV7-9 and TRBJ1-6): DTGVSQNPRHKITKRGQNVTFRCDPISEHNRLYWYRQTLGQGPEFLTYFQNEAQLEKSRLLSDRFSAERPKGSFSTLEIQRTEQGDSAMYLCASSLGTGGRSPLHFGNGTRLTVT.